This TCR beta chain is from a study of T cells in Graves' hyperthyroidism and ophthalmopathy. Trimming shortened V by 1 base and J by 8 bases, and 14 bases separated the two germline ends. Germline CDR1 and CDR2: SEHNR and FQNEAQ (reference sequence). The CDR3 length is 15 residues. RNA transcripts provided the source from which TCR beta CDR3 regions were amplified. The TCR CDR3 first-round RT-PCR relied on the HTBI primer set. TCRdb reprocessed the multiplex PCR reads via MiXCR and lists one record per CDR3 protein. Counted here are 750,000 to 950,000 distinct CDR3 sequences, 35% to 40% occurring once; the ten biggest clones make up around 9.3%. This clonotype was seen a few times.

Sequenced material: blood. The chain uses TRBV7-9 and TRBJ1-4; D is unclear. The sequence came from a man between 18 and 29 years old with Graves' hyperthyroidism. CDR3: CASSLVSGLGEKLFF. DNA of the CDR3: TGTGCCAGCAGCTTAGTCTCCGGCCTAGGAGAAAAACTGTTTTTT.